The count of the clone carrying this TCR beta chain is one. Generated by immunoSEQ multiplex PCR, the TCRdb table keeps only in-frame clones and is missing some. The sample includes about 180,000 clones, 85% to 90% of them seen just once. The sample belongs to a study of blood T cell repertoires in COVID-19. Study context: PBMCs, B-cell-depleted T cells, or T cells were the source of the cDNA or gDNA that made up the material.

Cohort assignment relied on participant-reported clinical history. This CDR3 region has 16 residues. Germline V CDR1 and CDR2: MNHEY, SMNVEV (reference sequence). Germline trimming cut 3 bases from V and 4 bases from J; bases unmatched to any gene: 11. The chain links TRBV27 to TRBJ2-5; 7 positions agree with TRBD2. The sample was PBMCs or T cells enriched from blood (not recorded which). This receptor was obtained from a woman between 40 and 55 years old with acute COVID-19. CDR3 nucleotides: TGTGCCAGCAGTTTGAGCGGGGAGGGGCGGTCAGAGACCCAGTACTTC. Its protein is CASSLSGEGRSETQYF.